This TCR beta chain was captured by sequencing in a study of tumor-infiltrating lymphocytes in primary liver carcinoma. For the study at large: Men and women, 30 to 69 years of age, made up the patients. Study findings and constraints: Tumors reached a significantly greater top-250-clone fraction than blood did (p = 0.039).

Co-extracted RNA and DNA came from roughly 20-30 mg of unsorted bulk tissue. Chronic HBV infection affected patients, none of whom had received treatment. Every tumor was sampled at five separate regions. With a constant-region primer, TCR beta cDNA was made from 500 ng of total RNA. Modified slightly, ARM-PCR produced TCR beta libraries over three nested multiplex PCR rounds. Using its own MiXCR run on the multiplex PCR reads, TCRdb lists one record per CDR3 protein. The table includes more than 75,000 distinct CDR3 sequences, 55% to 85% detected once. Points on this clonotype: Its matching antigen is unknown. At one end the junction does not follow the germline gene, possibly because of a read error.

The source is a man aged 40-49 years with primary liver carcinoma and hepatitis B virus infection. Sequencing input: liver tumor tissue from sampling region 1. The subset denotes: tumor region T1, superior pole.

The CDR3 DNA reads TGCGCCAGCAGCCAAGGGCCCTCTCAAAACGAAGGGGCCAAAAACATTCACTACTTC. Protein product: CASSQGPSQNEGAKNIHYF. The V gene is TRBV4-1, the J gene TRBJ2-4; a possible D gene is TRBD1 (5 bases). This CDR3 region has 19 residues. The germline gives CDR1 MGHRA, CDR2 YSYEKL.